Below are 18 T cell receptor beta chains sequenced from a single sample in a study of cytotoxic CD8 clonotypes in ibrutinib-treated CLL. Assay used: immunoSEQ multiplex PCR; TCRdb lists only in-frame clones, some missing. Of about 200,000 clones listed, nearly 80% are singletons. The sequencing used PBMCs, collected after 12 months of ibrutinib treatment. Receptor source: a human donor with chronic lymphocytic leukemia.

The CDR3 loop reads CASSSSYLNTEAFF. Here the CDR3 DNA reads TGTGCCAGCTCATCTTCTTACCTGAACACTGAAGCTTTCTTT. This chain connects TRBV18 to TRBJ1-1; D not resolved. This CDR3 has 14 residues. Per the germline V gene, CDR1 is KGHSH and CDR2 is LQKENI. V lost 5 bases, J lost 0 bases, and 10 bases lay in between.

The chain joins TRBV27 to TRBJ2-7; maybe TRBD2 (6 bases). The CDR3 length is 18 residues. Germline values: CDR1 MNHEY, CDR2 SMNVEV (reference sequence). The V gene lost 6 bases and the J gene lost 0 bases, with 24 bases spanning the gap. This CDR3 reads CASSRGLYFYQSSYEQYF. The CDR3 DNA reads as TGTGCCAGCAGCCGGGGACTTTACTTCTACCAAAGCTCCTACGAGCAGTACTTC.

V and J are TRBV6-9 and TRBJ2-3, with 7 bases aligning to TRBD1. Germline CDR1 and CDR2: MNHGY and SVAAGI. The CDR3 loop spans 16 amino acids. Germline trimming cut 7 bases from V and 1 base from J; bases unmatched to any gene: 11. The CDR3 DNA sequence: TGTGCCAGCATGCCCCCCCGGGACAGCTGCACAGATACGCAGTATTTT. Translated, it gives CASMPPRDSCTDTQYF.

The chain carries TRBV6-5 and TRBJ2-7, with TRBD1 matching over 11 bases. Unmatched junction bases numbered 8, after V lost 10 bases and J lost 3 bases. CDR1 and CDR2 from the germline V gene are MNHEY and SVGAGI. This CDR3 region has 14 residues. Written as DNA, the CDR3 is TGTGCCACCACGGGACAGGGGGTCCTCTACGAGCAGTACTTC. This sequence encodes CATTGQGVLYEQYF.

The V and J genes are TRBV6-4 and TRBJ1-2, with D possibly matching TRBD1 (5 bases). The CDR3 is 15 residues long. V dropped 3 bases and J dropped 2 bases, with 13 bases sitting between them. Germline lookup yields CDR1 MRHNA and CDR2 SNTAGT. CDR3 coding DNA: TGTGCCAGCAGTGAAGGATTAGGGGCGAACTATGGCTACACCTTC. Residues: CASSEGLGANYGYTF.

The chain couples TRBV29-1 to TRBJ1-3; D remains unclear. V dropped 4 bases and J dropped 0 bases, with 7 bases sitting between them. The CDR3 covers 13 residues. CDR1 and CDR2 (germline): SQVTM, ANQGSEA. CDR3 in amino acids: CSVANYSGNTIYF. For the CDR3, the DNA is TGCAGCGTTGCGAATTACTCTGGAAACACCATATATTTT.

The chain combines TRBV11-1 with TRBJ2-7; D is possibly TRBD2 (6 bases). Trimming cost V 3 bases and J 6 bases, with 12 bases left between them. Germline V lookup: CDR1 SGHAT, CDR2 FQDESV (reference sequence). This CDR3 is built from 13 residues. CDR3 bases: TGTGCCAGCAGCTTGGGGGGAGGTCGCGAGCAGTACTTC. This sequence encodes CASSLGGGREQYF. The whole variable domain, remainder taken from reference TRBV11-1 and TRBJ2-7, is EAEVAQSPRYKITEKSQAVAFWCDPISGHATLYWYRQILGQGPELLVQFQDESVVDDSQLPKDRFSAERLKGVDSTLKIQPAELGDSAMYLCASSLGGGREQYFGPGTRLTVT.

This chain connects TRBV27 to TRBJ2-7; D gene unclear. The V gene lost 6 bases and the J gene lost 1 base, with 4 bases spanning the gap. The germline CDR1 and CDR2 sequences are MNHEY and SMNVEV (reference sequence). The CDR3 totals 11 residues. In nucleotides, the CDR3 is TGTGCCAGCAGCGGATCCTACGAGCAGTACTTC. Amino acid sequence: CASSGSYEQYF.

This chain connects TRBV28 to TRBJ2-5; TRBD2 matches at 8 bases. Unmatched junction bases numbered 7, after V lost 3 bases and J lost 1 base. This CDR3 has 16 amino acids. The germline CDR1 and CDR2 sequences are MDHEN and SYDVKM. CDR3 nucleotide sequence: TGTGCCAGCAGTTTGTCGGCTAGCGGGTTCCAAGAGACCCAGTACTTC. Protein product: CASSLSASGFQETQYF. The whole variable domain, remainder taken from reference TRBV28 and TRBJ2-5, is DVKVTQSSRYLVKRTGEKVFLECVQDMDHENMFWYRQDPGLGLRLIYFSYDVKMKEKGDIPEGYSVSREKKERFSLILESASTNQTSMYLCASSLSASGFQETQYFGPGTRLLVL.

The DNA for the CDR3 is TGTGCCAGCAGTGAACTTAAGGGGGCAGCTGGAAACACCATATATTTT. Encoded protein: CASSELKGAAGNTIYF. The chain is built from TRBV2 and TRBJ1-3; 7 nucleotides line up with TRBD1. V trimming: 2 bases; J trimming: 2 bases; junction bases outside the gene matches: 6. The V gene's germline CDR1 is SNHLY and CDR2 FYNNEI. This CDR3 contains 16 residues.

By sample fraction, this clone is medium-sized (0.01 to 0.1%). The chain couples TRBV25-1 to TRBJ2-7; D is uncertain. This CDR3 is built from 12 residues. CDR1 and CDR2 from the germline V gene are MGHDK and SYGVNS. V was clipped by 1 base and J by 2 bases, with 3 bases between them. The CDR3 coding sequence is TGTGCCAGCAGTGAATCTACCTACGAGCAGTACTTC. Protein: CASSESTYEQYF.

The chain uses TRBV5-1 and TRBJ2-2; D may match TRBD1 or TRBD2 (6 bases each). This CDR3 spans 16 amino acids. Germline V gene data show CDR1 as SGHRS and CDR2 as YFSETQ. The V end was cut by 7 bases, the J end by 0 bases, with 16 bases between. The CDR3: CASRRGVGPNTGELFF. The CDR3 DNA sequence: TGCGCCAGCCGGAGGGGGGTAGGTCCGAACACCGGGGAGCTGTTTTTT.

This clone was seen once. The chain carries TRBV2 and TRBJ2-7; no clear D. Trimming cost V 3 bases and J 6 bases, with 15 bases left between them. The CDR3 sequence is 14 residues long. Per germline, CDR1 SNHLY and CDR2 FYNNEI. This CDR3 reads CASSDHYTVREQYF. The CDR3 coding sequence is TGTGCCAGCAGTGACCACTACACGGTTCGCGAGCAGTACTTC.

The chain couples TRBV27 to TRBJ2-7, with 9 positions matching TRBD1. Trimming removed 3 bases from V and 4 bases from J; junction bases left unmatched: 7. The CDR3 has 15 residues. Germline loops: CDR1 MNHEY, CDR2 SMNVEV (reference sequence). CDR3 amino acids: CASSFGGQGLYEQYF. CDR3 bases: TGTGCCAGCAGTTTTGGAGGACAGGGGCTTTACGAGCAGTACTTC.

The chain joins TRBV5-1 to TRBJ2-7; D assignment may be TRBD1 or TRBD2 (6 bases each). The length of the CDR3 is 15 residues. Germline V gives CDR1 SGHRS, CDR2 YFSETQ. V lost 1 base and J lost 2, with 13 bases in between. CDR3 sequence: CASSLTGGQTYEQYF. Written as DNA, the CDR3 is TGCGCCAGCAGCTTGACCGGGGGACAAACCTACGAGCAGTACTTC.

The chain joins TRBV7-2 to TRBJ2-7; D not certain. Looked up from germline, CDR1 is SGHTA and CDR2 is FQGNSA. Trimming shortened V by 5 bases and J by 8 bases, and 13 bases separated the two germline ends. This CDR3 has 12 amino acids. CDR3 DNA sequence: TGTGCCAGCAGCCCGCTGGGAAGAAAGCAGTACTTC. Its translation is CASSPLGRKQYF.

The chain links TRBV27 to TRBJ1-3; no definite D call. V lost 2 bases and J 2 bases, leaving 10 bases between the germline ends. CDR3 length equals 15 residues. Germline assignment: CDR1 MNHEY and CDR2 SMNVEV (reference sequence). CDR3 bases: TGTGCCAGCAGTTTAGTCCCTCAGCCTGGAAACACCATATATTTT. It encodes CASSLVPQPGNTIYF.

J is TRBJ2-1 and V is TRBV7-3, with 8 bases that match TRBD2. The CDR3 loop spans 16 amino acids. J lost 0 bases, V lost 5 bases, and 6 bases had no gene match. From germline, CDR1 is SGHTA and CDR2 FQGTGA. CDR3 amino acids: CASSRSGVSSYNEQFF. The CDR3 DNA follows: TGTGCCAGCAGCCGTAGCGGGGTGAGCTCCTACAATGAGCAGTTCTTC.